One and the same sample provided the 32 T cell receptor beta chains below, sequenced in a study of blood T cell repertoires in COVID-19. Some clones are missing from TCRdb's copy, which holds only in-frame ones; the method was immunoSEQ multiplex PCR. The sample shows more than 300,000 clones, 90% of them seen only once. Sequencing was carried out using PBMCs or T cells enriched from blood (not recorded which). Source of these receptors: a woman aged 25 to 45 who had been exposed to COVID-19.

The chain links TRBV9 to TRBJ1-1, with TRBD1 as a possible D gene (5 bases). The CDR3 contains 17 residues. V dropped 0 bases and J dropped 5 bases, with 20 bases sitting between them. Germline V CDR1 and CDR2: SGDLS, YYNGEE. The CDR3 here is CASSVGRGVSVKTEAFF. The CDR3, as DNA: TGTGCCAGCAGCGTAGGGAGGGGTGTATCGGTTAAAACTGAAGCTTTCTTT.

Of note for this clone: One junction end disagrees with the germline gene, perhaps due to a read error. The chain links TRBV27 to TRBJ1-5; TRBD1 might be the D (5 bases). CDR1 MNHEY and CDR2 SMNVEV come from the germline V gene (reference sequence). This CDR3 comprises 10 residues. The CDR3 is CASGRERAVF. CDR3 coding DNA: TGTGCCAGCGGCAGGGAAAGGGCGGTTTTT.

On this clone itself: This sample includes further DNA sequences coding for the same CDR3. The gene calls are TRBV5-1 and TRBJ2-5; 9 bases are shared with TRBD1. V was pared by 1 base and J by 2 bases, with 3 bases of the junction left unmatched. This CDR3 comprises 15 residues. Germline V CDR1 and CDR2: SGHRS, YFSETQ. The DNA for the CDR3 is TGCGCCAGCAGCTTGTCCGGGACAGGGCAAGAGACCCAGTACTTC. Its translation is CASSLSGTGQETQYF.

The rearrangement uses TRBV14 and TRBJ1-1; D not certain. Per the germline V gene, CDR1 is SGHDN and CDR2 is FVKESK. CDR3 size: 12 residues. The V end was cut by 3 bases, the J end by 8 bases, with 10 bases between. CDR3 region: CASSHFRSEAFF. The CDR3 region has the DNA TGTGCCAGCAGCCATTTCCGTTCCGAAGCTTTCTTT.

The J gene is TRBJ2-5, the V gene TRBV19; the D gene is possibly TRBD2 (6 bases). The length of the CDR3 is 17 residues. Germline V gives CDR1 LNHDA, CDR2 SQIVND (reference sequence). V was pared by 2 bases and J by 1 base, with 17 bases between. CDR3 region: CASSIRVIADIQETQYF. CDR3 nucleotides: TGTGCCAGTAGTATAAGAGTAATAGCGGATATCCAAGAGACCCAGTACTTC.

V gene TRBV11-2 combines with J gene TRBJ1-6; TRBD1 matches 8 bases. V trimming: 5 bases; J trimming: 2 bases; junction bases outside the gene matches: 8. Germline lookup yields CDR1 SGHAT and CDR2 FQNNGV. CDR3 size: 17 residues. The CDR3 sequence: CASSPFGQGAYNSPLHF. CDR3 DNA sequence: TGTGCCAGCAGCCCTTTCGGACAGGGTGCCTATAATTCACCCCTCCACTTT.

This chain joins TRBV27 and TRBJ1-3; unclear D gene. CDR1 and CDR2 from the germline V gene are MNHEY and SMNVEV (reference sequence). This CDR3 contains 14 residues. V lost 6 bases and J lost 2, with 11 bases in between. The CDR3 sequence: CASSFGGPGNTIYF. CDR3 nucleotides: TGTGCCAGCAGCTTTGGAGGGCCTGGAAACACCATATATTTT.

J is TRBJ2-5 and V is TRBV7-9; D gene unclear. V was pared by 5 bases and J by 1 base, with 5 bases between. Germline loops: CDR1 SEHNR, CDR2 FQNEAQ (reference sequence). This CDR3 has 12 amino acids. The CDR3 sequence: CASSPFQETQYF. The DNA for the CDR3 is TGTGCCAGCAGCCCATTCCAAGAGACCCAGTACTTC.

V gene TRBV6-5 combines with J gene TRBJ1-5, with D unresolved. Germline V gives CDR1 MNHEY, CDR2 SVGAGI. CDR3 length: 12 amino acids. V lost 6 bases and J lost 3, with 6 bases in between. CDR3 nucleotides: TGTGCCAGCAGCGACAACAATCAGCCCCAGCATTTT. This codes for CASSDNNQPQHF.

This chain connects TRBV6-2 or TRBV6-3 to TRBJ1-1, with 7 bases fitting TRBD1. CDR1 and CDR2 from the germline V gene are MNHEY and SVGEGT. V lost 5 bases and J lost 8; bases outside the gene matches: 8. The CDR3 extends over 13 amino acids. CDR3 bases: TGTGCCAGCAGTCACCCACAGGGGAGGGAAGCTTTCTTT. Protein product: CASSHPQGREAFF.

CDR3 in DNA: TGTGCCAGCAGCTTAACGCCGGCCAGGGAAGAGACCCAGTACTTC. It specifies CASSLTPAREETQYF. V gene TRBV7-3 combines with J gene TRBJ2-5; possible D gene TRBD1, 5 bases. The CDR3 totals 15 residues. Germline loops: CDR1 SGHTA, CDR2 FQGTGA. Trimming took off 0 bases at V and 3 bases at J, with 11 bases between the two ends.

In this sample, this clone turned up a few times. The chain has TRBV7-9 and TRBJ1-2, with TRBD1 matching 10 bases. The V segment lost 5 bases and the J segment 1 base; nucleotides outside the gene matches: 4. The CDR3 runs 15 residues. Germline loops: CDR1 SEHNR, CDR2 FQNEAQ (reference sequence). CDR3 loop: CASSGDRGFNYGYTF. The CDR3 DNA sequence: TGTGCCAGCAGCGGGGACAGGGGATTTAACTATGGCTACACCTTC.

The CDR3, as DNA: TGCGCCAGCAGCCCAGGTAGCGGGGACACTGAAGCTTTCTTT. It encodes CASSPGSGDTEAFF. The chain has TRBV5-1 and TRBJ1-1; D remains unclear. V dropped 4 bases and J dropped 3 bases, with 13 bases sitting between them. The CDR3 sequence is 14 residues long. Germline CDR1 SGHRS, CDR2 YFSETQ.

The chain uses TRBV2 and TRBJ1-5; TRBD1 aligns across 10 bases. The CDR3 has 13 amino acids. V lost 4 bases and J lost 6; bases outside the gene matches: 0. Germline V gives CDR1 SNHLY, CDR2 FYNNEI. CDR3 DNA sequence: TGTGCCAGCAGTGGGACAGGGGGTCAGCCCCAGCATTTT. Protein product: CASSGTGGQPQHF.

This clone was detected only once. CDR3 protein: CASSYGQGAYGGYTF. The CDR3 DNA follows: TGTGCCAGCAGTTACGGACAGGGGGCGTACGGTGGCTACACCTTC. This sequence joins TRBV6-5 and TRBJ1-2, with 11 bases identical to TRBD1. The CDR3 consists of 15 residues. CDR1 and CDR2 (germline): MNHEY, SVGAGI. V shed 2 bases, J shed 7 bases, and the junction held 6 bases outside the gene matches.

CDR3 nucleotides: TGTGCCACCAGCACAAGGCGGGGGGCGTTGGGAACTAATGAAAAACTGTTTTTT. This sequence encodes CATSTRRGALGTNEKLFF. The chain recombines TRBV15 with TRBJ1-4, with D tentatively TRBD1 (6 bases). V was cut by 4 bases and J by 1 base, with 19 bases left in between. CDR1 and CDR2 from the germline V gene are LNHNV and YYDKDF (reference sequence). The CDR3 contains 18 residues.

The chain has TRBV7-9 and TRBJ2-3; 12 bases fit TRBD2. Trimming at V came to 8 bases and at J to 6 bases, leaving 12 bases not matched to a gene. The CDR3 is 16 amino acids. Germline CDR1 SEHNR, CDR2 FQNEAQ (reference sequence). CDR3 amino acids: CASLPSSGGATDTQYF. Written as DNA, the CDR3 is TGTGCCAGCCTCCCCTCTAGCGGGGGGGCCACGGATACGCAGTATTTT.

This clone was seen just once. The chain combines TRBV3-1 (or the pseudogene TRBV3-2) with TRBJ2-3; D gene ambiguous. The CDR3 spans 16 residues. Trimming shortened V by 8 bases and J by 0 bases, and 18 bases separated the two germline ends. The germline V gene has CDR1 LGHDT and CDR2 YNNKEL (reference sequence). In DNA, the CDR3 is TGTGCCAGCCGAGGAGACCTCCCCGCGAGCACAGATACGCAGTATTTT. Protein sequence: CASRGDLPASTDTQYF.

J is TRBJ1-1 and V is TRBV7-8; D gene unclear. The CDR3 is 13 residues long. Trimming took 1 base from V and 6 from J, leaving 9 bases between them. Germline V gene sequence: CDR1 SGHVS, CDR2 FQNEAQ. This CDR3 is CASSLGRRPEAFF. The CDR3 DNA reads as TGTGCCAGCAGCTTAGGGAGGAGGCCTGAAGCTTTCTTT.

This CDR3 is CASSPRTVNQPQHF. The CDR3 DNA is TGCGCCAGCAGCCCCCGGACAGTTAATCAGCCCCAGCATTTT. The chain has TRBV4-1 and TRBJ1-5; a weak D match, TRBD1 (6 bases). Germline CDR1 and CDR2: MGHRA and YSYEKL. The CDR3 runs to 14 residues. The ends were cut back, 4 bases at V and 4 bases at J, with 11 bases in the middle.

This clone is termed medium-sized (0.01 to 0.1%). This CDR3 reads CASTAPGGGFNYGYTF. The CDR3 bases are TGTGCCAGCACCGCACCTGGGGGGGGTTTTAACTATGGCTACACCTTC. The chain combines TRBV2 with TRBJ1-2; D is perhaps TRBD1 (5 bases). This CDR3 has 16 amino acids. V was trimmed by 7 bases and J by 1 base, leaving 19 bases between them. Germline V lookup: CDR1 SNHLY, CDR2 FYNNEI.

This clone showed up just once. The CDR3 region has the DNA TGTGCCAGTAGTCAAGCGATCGGGGAGCTGTTTTTT. It specifies CASSQAIGELFF. The rearrangement links TRBV19 to TRBJ2-2; D remains unclear. This CDR3 has 12 residues. Between the trimmed V and J ends, which lost 5 bases and 7 bases, there was a span of 8 bases. The germline gives CDR1 LNHDA, CDR2 SQIVND (reference sequence).

The V call is TRBV4-1, the J call TRBJ1-2, with 9 bases lining up with TRBD1. CDR1 is MGHRA and CDR2 is YSYEKL in the germline V gene. Losses at the gene ends were 4 bases for V and 6 bases for J; bases not matched to a gene: 21. The CDR3 totals 19 residues. As DNA, the CDR3 is TGCGCCAGCAGCCCTTCCCCCATTATCCGGGACAGGGACCGCCATGGCTACACCTTC. It translates to CASSPSPIIRDRDRHGYTF.

V usage is TRBV6-6 and J usage is TRBJ2-1; D might be TRBD1 (6 bases). The CDR3 sequence is 12 residues long. Per germline, CDR1 MNHNY and CDR2 SVGAGI (reference sequence). The V gene lost 9 bases and the J gene lost 4 bases, with 10 bases spanning the gap. CDR3 loop: CASSQGYNEQFF. Written as DNA, the CDR3 is TGTGCCAGTTCTCAGGGGTACAATGAGCAGTTCTTC.

This rearrangement joins TRBV4-1 to TRBJ2-7; 8 nucleotides agree with TRBD1. CDR1 and CDR2 (germline): MGHRA, YSYEKL. There are 18 residues in the CDR3. With V trimmed by 2 bases and J by 0 bases, 12 bases remained unmatched. The DNA of the CDR3 is TGCGCCAGCAGCCAACAGGACAGGGCCCTAACCTACTCCTACGAGCAGTACTTC. As protein: CASSQQDRALTYSYEQYF.

The chain joins TRBV5-6 to TRBJ2-7; D unclear. V lost 2 bases and J 2 bases, leaving 8 bases between the germline ends. CDR3 size: 13 residues. CDR1 is SGHDT and CDR2 is YYEEEE in the germline V gene. CDR3 coding DNA: TGTGCCAGCAGCTTAATCCAGGCCTACGAGCAGTACTTC. Protein: CASSLIQAYEQYF.

V and J are TRBV7-6 and TRBJ2-3; D is uncertain. CDR3 size: 15 residues. Germline assignment: CDR1 SGHVS and CDR2 FNYEAQ. Between the trimmed V and J ends, which lost 6 bases and 1 base, there was a span of 14 bases. The CDR3, as DNA: TGTGCCAGCAGACGTACTGGTAGTGGCACAGATACGCAGTATTTT. Its translation is CASRRTGSGTDTQYF.

This clone was seen a single time. The chain employs TRBV5-1 and TRBJ1-1; D is perhaps TRBD1 (6 bases). From germline, CDR1 is SGHRS and CDR2 YFSETQ. The V end was cut by 4 bases, the J end by 1 base, with 11 bases between. The CDR3 is 14 amino acids. CDR3 in amino acids: CASSVGARNTEAFF. The DNA of the CDR3 is TGCGCCAGCAGCGTGGGGGCGCGGAACACTGAAGCTTTCTTT. The whole variable domain, remainder taken from reference TRBV5-1 and TRBJ1-1, is KAGVTQTPRYLIKTRGQQVTLSCSPISGHRSVSWYQQTPGQGLQFLFEYFSETQRNKGNFPGRFSGRQFSNSRSEMNVSTLELGDSALYLCASSVGARNTEAFFGQGTRLTVV.

The V and J genes are TRBV25-1 and TRBJ1-1, with D maybe TRBD1 (5 bases). From germline, CDR1 is MGHDK and CDR2 SYGVNS. The CDR3 has 14 residues. V was pared by 8 bases and J by 4 bases, with 17 bases between. The chain's CDR3 is CASRSSQGGTEAFF. DNA for the CDR3: TGTGCCAGCCGGAGCTCTCAGGGAGGCACTGAAGCTTTCTTT. Together with reference TRBV25-1 and TRBJ1-1, the CDR3 gives the full variable domain: EADIYQTPRYLVIGTGKKITLECSQTMGHDKMYWYQQDPGMELHLIHYSYGVNSTEKGDLSSESTVSRIRTEHFPLTLESARPSHTSQYLCASRSSQGGTEAFFGQGTRLTVV.

This clone is a singleton in its sample. The chain links TRBV4-1 to TRBJ2-7, with D perhaps matching TRBD1 (5 bases). This CDR3 is built from 17 residues. Germline V gene data show CDR1 as MGHRA and CDR2 as YSYEKL. V shed 4 bases and J shed 0 bases, with 19 bases lying between them. CDR3 loop: CASSRGRPGIPSYEQYF. The CDR3 bases are TGCGCCAGCAGCCGAGGAAGACCAGGGATCCCCTCCTACGAGCAGTACTTC.

CDR3 coding DNA: TGTGCCAGCAGCGTCGGAGGAGTTGGAAACACCATATATTTT. This codes for CASSVGGVGNTIYF. The rearrangement joins TRBV9 to TRBJ1-3; no reliable D call. The CDR3 sequence is 14 residues long. V was pared by 2 bases and J by 3 bases, with 9 bases between. Germline CDR1 reads SGDLS; CDR2 reads YYNGEE.

The table lists this clone with a few counts. V and J are TRBV11-3 and TRBJ1-1, with 7 bases aligning to TRBD1. Germline CDR1 SGHNT, CDR2 YENEEA. The CDR3 runs 13 residues. V lost 1 base and J lost 6; bases outside the gene matches: 2. The CDR3 reads CASSLGDRAEAFF. For the CDR3, the DNA is TGTGCCAGCAGCTTAGGCGACAGGGCTGAAGCTTTCTTT.